Following are 25 T cell receptor beta chains from one sample sequenced in a study of blood T cells in healthy people across ages. Using a J-beta primer mix together with a sample-barcoded 5' primer, a second PCR was run for about 6 to 12 cycles. MiXCR, applied by TCRdb to the 5' RACE reads, yields one record per CDR3 protein. The sample carries hundreds of thousands of distinct CDR3 sequences, more than 55% recorded once. Sample: blood. The origin of the receptors is a man in his forties in good health.

The chain employs TRBV3-1 and TRBJ1-4, with no clear D. With 4 bases removed from V and 5 bases from J, the gap between germline ends came to 8 bases. This CDR3 has 13 amino acids. CDR1 LGHDT and CDR2 YNNKEL come from the germline V gene (reference sequence). DNA of the CDR3: TGTGCCAGCAGCCCTGACCCCAATGAAAAACTGTTTTTT. Translated, it gives CASSPDPNEKLFF.

This chain links TRBV5-6 with TRBJ1-5, with no clear D. This CDR3 is built from 14 residues. V dropped 2 bases and J dropped 6 bases, with 12 bases sitting between them. Germline CDR1 is SGHDT and CDR2 is YYEEEE. The CDR3 protein is CASSFLGAGQPQHF. The CDR3 coding sequence is TGTGCCAGCAGCTTTCTGGGCGCCGGTCAGCCCCAGCATTTT.

The chain couples TRBV28 to TRBJ2-3; the D is unclear. The ends were cut back, 3 bases at V and 4 bases at J, with 8 bases in the middle. Germline V gene data show CDR1 as MDHEN and CDR2 as SYDVKM. The CDR3 runs 13 residues. The chain's CDR3 is CASSFSQPDTQYF. CDR3 sequence (DNA): TGTGCCAGCAGTTTTTCCCAACCAGATACGCAGTATTTT.

This clonotype was seen a few times. The chain employs TRBV4-2 and TRBJ2-1, with D uncertain. Germline V gene sequence: CDR1 LGHNA, CDR2 YNFKEQ. V lost 1 base to trimming and J lost 7 bases, with 8 bases between them. The CDR3 has 13 amino acids. CDR3 amino acids: CASSQGPGNEQFF. The CDR3 nucleotides read TGTGCCAGCAGCCAAGGACCCGGTAATGAGCAGTTCTTC.

The chain has TRBV28 and TRBJ1-2, with D hard to call. Between the trimmed V and J ends, which lost 6 bases and 4 bases, there was a span of 15 bases. The V gene's germline CDR1 is MDHEN and CDR2 SYDVKM. This CDR3 spans 14 amino acids. The CDR3 DNA reads as TGTGCCAGCAGGGGTGACGTCGGAGTCTATGGCTACACCTTC. This sequence encodes CASRGDVGVYGYTF.

This clonotype appeared a single time. The chain has TRBV4-3 and TRBJ2-5; 10 bases are a match to TRBD2. The junction had 12 bases not matched to a gene; V was cut back by 0 bases and J by 11 bases. Germline V gene lookup returns CDR1 LGHNA and CDR2 YSLEER. This CDR3 is 16 amino acids long. CDR3 amino acids: CASSQEGLADNNEQYF. The DNA for the CDR3 is TGCGCCAGCAGCCAAGAAGGACTAGCGGATAACAATGAGCAGTACTTC.

The rearrangement joins TRBV20-1 to TRBJ2-5; 11 bases are shared with TRBD2. The CDR3 extends over 15 amino acids. Germline V CDR1 and CDR2: DFQATT, SNEGSKA (reference sequence). The ends lost 0 bases at V and 2 bases at J; junction bases unmatched: 2. The CDR3 nucleotides are TGCAGTGCTAGAGATTTAGCGGGGGGGCAAGAGACCCAGTACTTC. Its protein product is CSARDLAGGQETQYF.

V is TRBV6-2 or TRBV6-3 and J is TRBJ1-4, with unresolved D. CDR1 and CDR2 from the germline V gene are MNHEY and SVGEGT. V lost 0 bases to trimming and J lost 2 bases, with 10 bases between them. This CDR3 has 16 residues. In DNA form, the CDR3 reads TGTGCCAGCAGTTACTCCGTCGGTACGACTAATGAAAAACTGTTTTTT. This gives the protein CASSYSVGTTNEKLFF.

J is TRBJ2-2 and V is TRBV24-1; D is undetermined. Germline values: CDR1 KGHDR, CDR2 SFDVKD. The CDR3 loop spans 17 amino acids. With 0 bases removed from V and 0 bases from J, the gap between germline ends came to 10 bases. Here the CDR3 DNA reads TGTGCCACCAGTGATTTGCTCCCGACCACGAACACCGGGGAGCTGTTTTTT. As protein: CATSDLLPTTNTGELFF.

CDR3 in amino acids: CSVEGHEQYF. The DNA of the CDR3 is TGCAGCGTTGAAGGGCATGAGCAGTACTTC. The chain combines TRBV29-1 with TRBJ2-7; D unresolved. The germline V and J ends were trimmed by 1 base and 7 bases, with 5 bases remaining between them. Germline V gives CDR1 SQVTM, CDR2 ANQGSEA. The CDR3 covers 10 residues.

This clonotype was observed a handful of times. This chain joins TRBV10-2 and TRBJ2-7, with TRBD2 matching 9 bases. This CDR3 has 16 amino acids. From germline, CDR1 is WSHSY and CDR2 SAAADI. Trimming removed 3 bases from V and 0 bases from J; junction bases left unmatched: 6. This CDR3 is CASSDPSGMSSYEQYF. CDR3 DNA sequence: TGCGCCAGCAGTGACCCTAGCGGGATGAGCTCCTACGAGCAGTACTTC.

The chain joins TRBV15 to TRBJ2-1, with 7 bases that match TRBD2. J gave up 1 base and V 1 base, and 7 bases lay outside the gene matches. This CDR3 comprises 17 residues. CDR1 is LNHNV, CDR2 YYDKDF, per germline (reference sequence). CDR3 bases: TGTGCCACCAGCAGAGTTGGGCGGGAGCGATCCTACAATGAGCAGTTCTTC. Its protein product is CATSRVGRERSYNEQFF.

CDR3 coding DNA: TGTGCCAGCAGCAGAGGACTAGCGGGGTGGGAGCAGTACTTC. This encodes CASSRGLAGWEQYF. This sequence joins TRBV9 and TRBJ2-7, with 12 bases matching TRBD2. The V segment lost 4 bases and the J segment 7 bases; nucleotides outside the gene matches: 6. This CDR3 comprises 14 residues. The V gene's germline CDR1 is SGDLS and CDR2 YYNGEE.

The count of this clonotype is one. The J gene is TRBJ2-6, the V gene TRBV24-1; D is tentatively TRBD1 or TRBD2 (5 bases each). Between the trimmed V and J ends, which lost 3 bases and 4 bases, there was a span of 12 bases. This CDR3 is 16 amino acids long. The germline V gene has CDR1 KGHDR and CDR2 SFDVKD. The CDR3 coding sequence is TGTGCCACCAGTGATACGGGGCCTGCGGGGGCCAACGTCCTGACTTTC. As protein: CATSDTGPAGANVLTF.

This clonotype was picked up a small number of times. The V and J genes are TRBV7-2 and TRBJ2-5; D remains ambiguous. Germline V gene lookup returns CDR1 SGHTA and CDR2 FQGNSA. Trimming pared 0 bases from V and 4 bases from J, leaving 6 bases between. The CDR3 sequence is 13 residues long. The CDR3 is CASSLATIETQYF. The CDR3 bases are TGTGCCAGCAGCTTAGCCACTATAGAGACCCAGTACTTC. The complete variable domain, with remaining parts taken from reference TRBV7-2 and TRBJ2-5, reads GAGVSQSPSNKVTEKGKDVELRCDPISGHTALYWYRQSLGQGLEFLIYFQGNSAPDKSGLPSDRFSAERTGGSVSTLTIQRTQQEDSAVYLCASSLATIETQYFGPGTRLLVL.

This clonotype occurred a few times. The chain joins TRBV3-1 to TRBJ1-4, with 9 bases fitting TRBD1. The CDR3 loop spans 18 amino acids. Germline CDR1 is LGHDT and CDR2 is YNNKEL (reference sequence). Trimming at V came to 1 base and at J to 5 bases, leaving 11 bases not matched to a gene. The CDR3 coding sequence is TGTGCCAGCAGCCAAGGGATGCGGGCGGGGACAGGGAATGAAAAACTGTTTTTT. Its protein product is CASSQGMRAGTGNEKLFF.

Many counts were recorded for this clonotype. The chain links TRBV7-2 to TRBJ2-5; D not certain. CDR1 is SGHTA and CDR2 is FQGNSA in the germline V gene. The V and J ends lost 2 bases and 5 bases respectively, with 6 bases between them. The CDR3 spans 12 residues. Written as DNA, the CDR3 is TGTGCCAGCAGCTTATCGGAGGAGACCCAGTACTTC. This sequence encodes CASSLSEETQYF.

This clonotype appeared a single time. V is TRBV20-1 and J is TRBJ1-5; 8 bases line up with TRBD1. The ends lost 3 bases at V and 6 bases at J; junction bases unmatched: 7. The CDR3 runs 14 residues. The germline gives CDR1 DFQATT, CDR2 SNEGSKA (reference sequence). The CDR3 nucleotides are TGCAGTGCTAGGGCCCCAGGGGGCTTTCAGCCCCAGCATTTT. This gives the protein CSARAPGGFQPQHF.

The rearrangement links TRBV29-1 to TRBJ1-2, with D unresolved. Germline V lookup: CDR1 SQVTM, CDR2 ANQGSEA. The CDR3 consists of 13 residues. V lost 6 bases to trimming and J lost 5 bases, with 16 bases between them. CDR3 sequence: CSVVLLGPYGYTF. CDR3 DNA: TGCAGCGTGGTGCTACTTGGTCCGTATGGCTACACCTTC.

This rearrangement joins TRBV14 to TRBJ2-7; 10 bases fit TRBD1. This CDR3 has 21 amino acids. J lost 3 bases, V lost 0 bases, and 20 bases had no gene match. CDR1 and CDR2 from the germline V gene are SGHDN and FVKESK. In nucleotides, the CDR3 is TGTGCCAGCAGCCAAGATGGGTCGGGGACAGGGGATGGCGGCGGGTTCTACGAGCAGTACTTC. Amino acid sequence: CASSQDGSGTGDGGGFYEQYF. The full variable domain, with the rest looked up from reference TRBV14 and TRBJ2-7, is EAGVTQFPSHSVIEKGQTVTLRCDPISGHDNLYWYRRVMGKEIKFLLHFVKESKQDESGMPNNRFLAERTGGTYSTLKVQPAELEDSGVYFCASSQDGSGTGDGGGFYEQYFGPGTRLTVT.

A few counts support this clonotype. J is TRBJ2-1 and V is TRBV4-2; D call uncertain. The germline V gene encodes CDR1 LGHNA and CDR2 YNFKEQ. V was shortened by 5 bases and J by 5 bases, with 19 bases between the two germline ends. The CDR3 has 16 amino acids. This CDR3 is CASSDPSHQQDNEQFF. The CDR3 DNA follows: TGTGCCAGCAGCGACCCATCACACCAGCAAGACAATGAGCAGTTCTTC.

This clonotype was seen more than once but under ten times. The V gene is TRBV10-3, the J gene TRBJ2-6, with D uncertain. The V gene lost 2 bases and the J gene lost 1 base, with 9 bases spanning the gap. The CDR3 consists of 16 residues. CDR1 and CDR2 (germline): ENHRY, SYGVKD. The CDR3 region has the DNA TGTGCCATCAGTGAGACCTGGTCATCTGGGGCCAACGTCCTGACTTTC. Translation gives CAISETWSSGANVLTF.

The chain links TRBV6-6 to TRBJ2-7; 7 bases align to TRBD1. This CDR3 is built from 13 residues. From germline, CDR1 is MNHNY and CDR2 SVGAGI (reference sequence). The ends lost 8 bases at V and 2 bases at J; junction bases unmatched: 6. The CDR3 sequence is CASWRQGAYEQYF. The CDR3 bases are TGTGCCAGCTGGAGGCAGGGGGCCTACGAGCAGTACTTC.

This clonotype was found a few times. The DNA for the CDR3 is TGCAGTGCTAGAGGGGTGGGGCACCCCGTTTACGAGCAGTACTTC. Its translation is CSARGVGHPVYEQYF. The genes are TRBV20-1 and TRBJ2-7; maybe TRBD1 (5 bases). Germline V CDR1 and CDR2: DFQATT, SNEGSKA (reference sequence). The CDR3 totals 15 residues. Trimming removed 1 base at V and 4 bases at J, with 17 bases between.

The rearrangement links TRBV11-3 to TRBJ2-1; 7 bases line up with TRBD2. Germline V CDR1 and CDR2: SGHNT, YENEEA. The CDR3 runs to 15 residues. Trimming at V came to 2 bases and at J to 9 bases, leaving 10 bases not matched to a gene. The CDR3 nucleotides are TGTGCCAGCAGCTTACTCTGGGACTACCCCCCTGAGCAGTTCTTC. Translating it yields CASSLLWDYPPEQFF.